The 21 T cell receptor beta chains in this list originate from one sample, sequenced in a study of CD8+ T cells in alopecia areata. TCR sequencing used cDNA made by reverse transcription of extracted RNA. Assay: immunoSEQ multiplex PCR; the TCRdb copy retains only in-frame clones and omits some. The sample holds 150,000 to 200,000 clones, around three fifths seen once. Treatment described: oral pan-JAK inhibitor, 5-10 mg twice daily. The sequencing here drew on CD4+ T cells sorted from blood, taken around week 49, from a patient treated with tofacitinib. The receptors derive from a human donor with alopecia areata.

The chain couples TRBV5-1 to TRBJ2-3; possible D gene TRBD2, 5 bases. The V gene lost 4 bases and the J gene lost 6 bases, with 9 bases spanning the gap. There are 12 residues in the CDR3. CDR1 is SGHRS and CDR2 is YFSETQ in the germline V gene. The CDR3 DNA sequence: TGCGCCAGCAGCCAGAAGCGGGATACGCAGTATTTT. Residues: CASSQKRDTQYF.

J is TRBJ2-1 and V is TRBV9; 7 nucleotides agree with TRBD1. This CDR3 comprises 15 residues. Germline V gives CDR1 SGDLS, CDR2 YYNGEE. J gave up 2 bases and V 4 bases, and 6 bases lay outside the gene matches. CDR3: CASSPTGYPYNEQFF. In nucleotides, the CDR3 is TGTGCCAGCAGCCCGACAGGGTACCCCTACAATGAGCAGTTCTTC.

Details on this clone: In the same sample, other DNA sequences code for this CDR3. The chain carries TRBV5-1 and TRBJ2-5; no firm D call. This CDR3 is built from 11 residues. V lost 3 bases to trimming and J lost 1 base, with 1 base between them. Germline loops: CDR1 SGHRS, CDR2 YFSETQ. In DNA, the CDR3 is TGCGCCAGCAGCTCCCAAGAGACCCAGTACTTC. It specifies CASSSQETQYF.

This clone appeared a few times. This sequence joins TRBV7-9 and TRBJ1-1, with 8 bases lining up with TRBD1. The CDR3 contains 13 residues. Losses at the gene ends were 4 bases for V and 6 bases for J; bases not matched to a gene: 4. Germline V gene data show CDR1 as SEHNR and CDR2 as FQNEAQ (reference sequence). DNA for the CDR3: TGTGCCAGCAGCTCGGACAGGGTCTCTGAAGCTTTCTTT. It specifies CASSSDRVSEAFF.

In its sample, this clone was seen a few times. The gene calls are TRBV7-9 and TRBJ2-1, with 10 bases aligning to TRBD2. CDR1 and CDR2 (germline): SEHNR, FQNEAQ (reference sequence). The junction had 4 bases not matched to a gene; V was cut back by 3 bases and J by 8 bases. The CDR3 covers 14 residues. CDR3 bases: TGTGCCAGCAGCTTCAGCGGGGGGGTCGATGAGCAGTTCTTC. Residues: CASSFSGGVDEQFF.

V gene TRBV7-7 combines with J gene TRBJ2-7, with D possibly called TRBD1 or TRBD2 (6 bases each). This CDR3 is built from 14 residues. V was pared by 5 bases and J by 6 bases, with 17 bases between. Per the germline V gene, CDR1 is SSHAT and CDR2 is FNYEAQ (reference sequence). The DNA for the CDR3 is TGTGCCAGCAGCCCCACGATAGAGGGGGGCGAGCAGTACTTC. Residues: CASSPTIEGGEQYF.

This chain uses TRBV29-1 with TRBJ2-3, with 10 bases identical to TRBD2. Trimming cost V 2 bases and J 4 bases; bases outside gene matches: 6. The CDR3 runs 15 residues. CDR1 is SQVTM, CDR2 ANQGSEA, per germline. CDR3 coding DNA: TGCAGCGTTGAACCGGCGAGCGGGGGGGCAGATACGCAGTATTTT. Protein sequence: CSVEPASGGADTQYF.

The chain links TRBV30 to TRBJ2-5; possible D gene TRBD1, 6 bases. This CDR3 is built from 14 residues. Germline CDR1 and CDR2: GTSNPN and SVGIG (reference sequence). V was clipped by 0 bases and J by 4 bases, with 12 bases between them. The CDR3 loop reads CAWSVWGRIETQYF. The CDR3 DNA reads TGTGCCTGGAGTGTTTGGGGGCGGATAGAGACCCAGTACTTC.

The chain combines TRBV30 with TRBJ1-2, with D hard to call. The CDR3 sequence is 16 residues long. Germline-derived CDR1 and CDR2 are GTSNPN and SVGIG (reference sequence). CDR3 nucleotide sequence: TGTGCATCGAGTGGGCCTGATATGCCAGCTAACTATGGCTACACCTTC. It codes for CASSGPDMPANYGYTF.

The chain has TRBV18 and TRBJ2-5; a weak D match, TRBD2 (6 bases). Germline CDR1 and CDR2: KGHSH and LQKENI. The V end was cut by 3 bases, the J end by 4 bases, with 18 bases between. The CDR3 spans 16 residues. CDR3 loop: CASSPPWDGGVETQYF. CDR3 coding DNA: TGTGCCAGCTCACCTCCTTGGGACGGCGGGGTAGAGACCCAGTACTTC.

Only a few counts were recorded for this clone. This chain connects TRBV30 to TRBJ1-1, with D hard to call. Germline V lookup: CDR1 GTSNPN, CDR2 SVGIG (reference sequence). This CDR3 spans 14 amino acids. The V end was cut by 1 base, the J end by 0 bases, with 9 bases between. CDR3: CAWSGGTLNTEAFF. The CDR3 DNA sequence: TGTGCCTGGAGTGGTGGCACCTTGAACACTGAAGCTTTCTTT.

J is TRBJ2-7 and V is TRBV4-3; TRBD1 might be the D (6 bases). Trimming removed 4 bases at V and 2 bases at J, with 15 bases between. This CDR3 region has 15 residues. The germline V gene has CDR1 LGHNA and CDR2 YSLEER. The CDR3 spells CASSPEEDRAYEQYF. CDR3 sequence (DNA): TGCGCCAGCAGCCCGGAGGAGGACAGAGCCTACGAGCAGTACTTC.

V and J are TRBV13 and TRBJ2-3; the D gene is possibly TRBD2 (7 bases). The CDR3 contains 15 residues. Looked up from germline, CDR1 is PRHDT and CDR2 is FYEKMQ (reference sequence). V was shortened by 5 bases and J by 0 bases, with 12 bases between the two germline ends. This chain's CDR3 is CASSARGASTDTQYF. The DNA for the CDR3 is TGTGCCAGCAGCGCCCGGGGGGCTAGCACAGATACGCAGTATTTT. The full variable domain, completed using reference TRBV13 and TRBJ2-3, is AAGVIQSPRHLIKEKRETATLKCYPIPRHDTVYWYQQGPGQDPQFLISFYEKMQSDKGSIPDRFSAQQFSDYHSELNMSSLELGDSALYFCASSARGASTDTQYFGPGTRLTVL.

The chain combines TRBV30 with TRBJ1-2, with D possibly TRBD1 on 5 matching bases. The CDR3 spans 15 residues. The V gene's germline CDR1 is GTSNPN and CDR2 SVGIG (reference sequence). The ends were cut back, 4 bases at V and 4 bases at J, with 19 bases in the middle. The CDR3: CAWTIPGLLSYGYTF. In nucleotides, the CDR3 is TGTGCCTGGACGATACCGGGACTCCTGAGCTATGGCTACACCTTC.

The V gene is TRBV30, the J gene TRBJ1-4; tentative D call: TRBD1 (5 bases). In germline, CDR1 is GTSNPN, CDR2 SVGIG (reference sequence). Trimming pared 0 bases from V and 4 bases from J, leaving 12 bases between. This CDR3 is built from 15 residues. The CDR3 sequence is CAWSVQWTSNEKLFF. The CDR3 DNA sequence: TGTGCCTGGAGTGTACAATGGACAAGTAATGAAAAACTGTTTTTT.

This chain connects TRBV27 to TRBJ2-5; 11 bases fit TRBD1. V lost 6 bases, J lost 4 bases, and 13 bases stayed unmatched. This CDR3 is built from 17 residues. The germline V gene encodes CDR1 MNHEY and CDR2 SMNVEV (reference sequence). The CDR3 loop reads CASRPLTGTGGRETQYF. The CDR3, as DNA: TGTGCCAGCAGACCGTTAACCGGGACAGGGGGTAGAGAGACCCAGTACTTC.

This clone was seen only once. The V call is TRBV4-1, the J call TRBJ1-1; unclear D gene. V was clipped by 0 bases and J by 0 bases, with 8 bases between them. This CDR3 has 15 residues. Germline V gene sequence: CDR1 MGHRA, CDR2 YSYEKL. The CDR3 region has the DNA TGCGCCAGCAGCCAAGAGTTTATGGTGAACACTGAAGCTTTCTTT. Its protein is CASSQEFMVNTEAFF.

The chain carries TRBV29-1 and TRBJ2-4; tentatively, D is TRBD1 or TRBD2 (5 bases each). The CDR3 consists of 12 residues. CDR1 is SQVTM and CDR2 is ANQGSEA in the germline V gene. Trimming took 4 bases from V and 6 from J, leaving 10 bases between them. As DNA, the CDR3 is TGCAGCGTTGGAGGGGATCCAAACATTCAGTACTTC. Amino acids: CSVGGDPNIQYF.

V and J are TRBV5-6 and TRBJ1-3; D is uncertain. Trimming cost V 4 bases and J 0 bases, with 11 bases left between them. Germline CDR1 reads SGHDT; CDR2 reads YYEEEE. The CDR3 sequence is 15 residues long. The CDR3 reads CASSLARTSGNTIYF. CDR3 nucleotides: TGTGCCAGCAGCCTGGCGCGGACCTCTGGAAACACCATATATTTT.

This chain links TRBV19 with TRBJ2-5, with D unresolved. The CDR3 is made up of 12 amino acids. The V end lost 9 bases, the J end lost 7 bases, and 15 bases lay between the germline ends. Germline assignment: CDR1 LNHDA and CDR2 SQIVND (reference sequence). The CDR3 DNA reads as TGTGCCAGCAGCCCCTTCCTTGGGACCCAGTACTTC. It is translated as CASSPFLGTQYF.

CDR3 sequence (DNA): TGTGCCAGCAGCTTAGATCTGGCGGAGAGAGTGTCCTACGAGCAGTACTTC. This sequence encodes CASSLDLAERVSYEQYF. The rearrangement uses TRBV11-2 and TRBJ2-7; D not certain. Germline CDR1 is SGHAT and CDR2 is FQNNGV. V lost 0 bases and J 1 base, leaving 16 bases between the germline ends. This CDR3 region has 17 residues.